The source of this T cell receptor (beta chain) is a study of shared clonotypes between healthy human individuals. Using immunoSEQ multiplex PCR, the repertoire was profiled, and TCRdb retains in-frame clones only, with some absent. The sample lists almost 700,000 clones, just over 90% occurring once. Cells designated naive CD8 were CD45RO-negative and were positively selected for CCR7, with terminally differentiated effector memory CD45RA+ cells excluded. Germline CDR1 reads SGDLS; CDR2 reads YYNGEE. With V trimmed by 3 bases and J by 5 bases, 7 bases remained unmatched. CDR3 length: 15 amino acids.

Sequencing was carried out using naive CD8+ T cells sorted from blood. The sequence was collected from a man aged 25-45 years in good health. This rearrangement joins TRBV9 to TRBJ2-1; the match to TRBD2 covers 8 bases. CDR3 region: CASSASGSFDNEQFF. As DNA, the CDR3 is TGTGCCAGCAGCGCCAGCGGGAGTTTTGACAATGAGCAGTTCTTC.